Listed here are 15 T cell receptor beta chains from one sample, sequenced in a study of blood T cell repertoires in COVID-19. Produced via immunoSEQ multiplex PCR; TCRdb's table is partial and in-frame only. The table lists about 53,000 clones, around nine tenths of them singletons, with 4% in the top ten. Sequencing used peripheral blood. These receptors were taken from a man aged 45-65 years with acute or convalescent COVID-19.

As DNA, the CDR3 is TGTGCCAGCAGATTAACAGGGTCTCTTAACTATGGCTACACCTTC. Its translation: CASRLTGSLNYGYTF. The chain carries TRBV28 and TRBJ1-2, with D possibly being TRBD1 (6 bases). CDR1 MDHEN and CDR2 SYDVKM come from the germline V gene. Trimming cost V 6 bases and J 1 base, with 15 bases left between them. The CDR3 runs 15 residues.

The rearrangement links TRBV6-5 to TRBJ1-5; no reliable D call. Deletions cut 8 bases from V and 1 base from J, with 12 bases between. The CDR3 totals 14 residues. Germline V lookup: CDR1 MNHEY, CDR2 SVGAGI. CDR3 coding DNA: TGTGCCAGCGGATGGACTTGGAGCAATCAGCCCCAGCATTTT. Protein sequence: CASGWTWSNQPQHF.

The CDR3 nucleotides read TGTGCCATAGGACAGGGCGGACTGAACACTGAAGCTTTCTTT. Encoded protein: CAIGQGGLNTEAFF. This rearrangement joins TRBV6-5 to TRBJ1-1; 8 positions match TRBD1. This CDR3 is built from 14 residues. Losses at the gene ends were 10 bases for V and 0 bases for J; bases not matched to a gene: 7. Looked up from germline, CDR1 is MNHEY and CDR2 is SVGAGI.

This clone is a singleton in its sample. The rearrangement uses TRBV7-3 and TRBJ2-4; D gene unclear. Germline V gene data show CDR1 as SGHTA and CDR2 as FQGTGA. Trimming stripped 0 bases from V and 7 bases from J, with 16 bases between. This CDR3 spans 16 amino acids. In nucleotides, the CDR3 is TGTGCCAGCAGCTTAACCGGCTTAGGCGGTGGTAACATTCAGTACTTC. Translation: CASSLTGLGGGNIQYF.

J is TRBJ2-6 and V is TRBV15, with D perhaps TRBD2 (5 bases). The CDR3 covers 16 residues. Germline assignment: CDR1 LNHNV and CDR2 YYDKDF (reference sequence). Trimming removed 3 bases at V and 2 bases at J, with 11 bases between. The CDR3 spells CATSRDFAAGANVLTF. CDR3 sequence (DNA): TGTGCCACCAGCAGGGACTTTGCGGCTGGGGCCAACGTCCTGACTTTC.

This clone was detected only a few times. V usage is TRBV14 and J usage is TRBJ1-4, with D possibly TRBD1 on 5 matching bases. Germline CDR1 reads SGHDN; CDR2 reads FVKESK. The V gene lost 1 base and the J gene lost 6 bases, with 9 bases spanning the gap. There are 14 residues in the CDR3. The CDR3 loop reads CASSQAGGDEKLFF. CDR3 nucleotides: TGTGCCAGCAGCCAAGCTGGGGGGGATGAAAAACTGTTTTTT.

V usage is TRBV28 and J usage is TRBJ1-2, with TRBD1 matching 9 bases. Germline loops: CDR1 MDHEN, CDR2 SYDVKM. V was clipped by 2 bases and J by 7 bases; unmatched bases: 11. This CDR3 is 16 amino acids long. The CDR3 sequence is CASSLTGQGIRGGYTF. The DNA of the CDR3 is TGTGCCAGCAGTTTAACGGGACAGGGCATACGTGGTGGCTACACCTTC.

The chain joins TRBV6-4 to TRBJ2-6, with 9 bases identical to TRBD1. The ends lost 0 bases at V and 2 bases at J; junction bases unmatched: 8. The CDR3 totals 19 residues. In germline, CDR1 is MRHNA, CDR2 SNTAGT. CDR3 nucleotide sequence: TGTGCCAGCAGTGACTCAACCGGGACAGGGTCAGCTGGGGCCAACGTCCTGACTTTC. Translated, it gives CASSDSTGTGSAGANVLTF.

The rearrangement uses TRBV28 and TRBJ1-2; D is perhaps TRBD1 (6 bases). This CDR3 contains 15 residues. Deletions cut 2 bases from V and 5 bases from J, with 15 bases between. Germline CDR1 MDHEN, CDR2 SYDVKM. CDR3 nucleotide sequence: TGTGCCAGCAGTTTAATTGGGACAAAAAGTTATGGCTACACCTTC. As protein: CASSLIGTKSYGYTF.

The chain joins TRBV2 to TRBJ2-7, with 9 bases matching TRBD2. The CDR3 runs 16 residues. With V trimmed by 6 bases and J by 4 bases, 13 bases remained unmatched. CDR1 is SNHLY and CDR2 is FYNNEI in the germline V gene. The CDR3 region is CASRGGFSGSSYEQYF. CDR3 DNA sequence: TGTGCCAGCAGGGGGGGATTTAGCGGGAGTTCGTACGAGCAGTACTTC.

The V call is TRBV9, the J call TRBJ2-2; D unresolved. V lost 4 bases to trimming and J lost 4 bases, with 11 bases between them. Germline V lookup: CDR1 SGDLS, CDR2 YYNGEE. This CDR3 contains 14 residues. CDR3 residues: CASSPPSGTGELFF. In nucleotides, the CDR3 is TGTGCCAGCAGCCCCCCTTCGGGCACCGGGGAGCTGTTTTTT.

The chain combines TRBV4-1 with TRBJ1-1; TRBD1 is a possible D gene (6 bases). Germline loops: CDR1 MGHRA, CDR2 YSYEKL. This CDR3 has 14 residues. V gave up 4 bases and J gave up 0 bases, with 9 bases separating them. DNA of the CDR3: TGCGCCAGCAGCCCGGACAGTTTGAACACTGAAGCTTTCTTT. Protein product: CASSPDSLNTEAFF.

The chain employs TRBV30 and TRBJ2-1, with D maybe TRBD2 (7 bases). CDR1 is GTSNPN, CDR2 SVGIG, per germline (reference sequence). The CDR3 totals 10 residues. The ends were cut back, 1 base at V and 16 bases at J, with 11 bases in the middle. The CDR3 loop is CAWSGGGPFF. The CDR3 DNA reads TGTGCCTGGAGTGGGGGGGGGCCTTTCTTC.

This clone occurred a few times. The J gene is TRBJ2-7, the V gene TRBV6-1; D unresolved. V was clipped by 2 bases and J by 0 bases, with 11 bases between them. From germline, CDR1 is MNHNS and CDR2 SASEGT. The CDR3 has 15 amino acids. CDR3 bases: TGTGCCAGCAGTGAATTCCCAGGAAACTCCTACGAGCAGTACTTC. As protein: CASSEFPGNSYEQYF.

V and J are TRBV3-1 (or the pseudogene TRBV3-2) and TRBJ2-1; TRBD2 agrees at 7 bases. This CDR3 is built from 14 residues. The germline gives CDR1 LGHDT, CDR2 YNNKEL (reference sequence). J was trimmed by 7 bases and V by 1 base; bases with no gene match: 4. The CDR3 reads CASSQAASGNEQFF. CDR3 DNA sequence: TGTGCCAGCAGCCAAGCGGCTAGCGGTAATGAGCAGTTCTTC.